What follows describes a single TCR beta chain. The antigen remains unidentified. Methods used by the authors: The study built a papillary thyroid cancer distant-metastasis classifier from CDR3 differences across clinicopathological groups. TCRdb ran MiXCR on the PCR reads. The V and J calls reflect TCRdb's pipeline rather than the authors' work. Of about 50,000 clones listed, about 20% are singletons. This sample is drawn from a study of metastatic and nonmetastatic thyroid tumors. About the research overall: The study looked at repertoires side by side in blood and in tumor or nodule tissue from malignant and benign thyroid patients. Study-wide points: When malignant thyroid tumors were compared with benign nodules, TCR beta diversity was reportedly significantly higher in the malignant tumors. This held in both blood and tumor samples.

The V and J ends lost 4 bases and 9 bases respectively, with 11 bases between them. CDR3 size: 12 residues. The germline CDR1 and CDR2 sequences are SGHDT and YYEEEE. Each patient came to thyroid surgery without any prior treatment (of any kind). The clonotype was recovered from a female donor with papillary thyroid cancer or a benign thyroid nodule (not recorded which). Some clones in this sample may be carry-over from other donors' samples. The chain has TRBV5-6 and TRBJ1-5; no definite D call. Sequencing input: blood. The CDR3 protein is CASSAQGRPQHF. The CDR3 bases are TGTGCCAGCAGCGCTCAAGGTCGGCCCCAGCATTTT.